The 27 T cell receptor beta chains below come from one sample, sequenced in a study of immune evolution from preneoplasia to lung adenocarcinoma. The repertoire was sequenced with immunoSEQ multiplex PCR; TCRdb's copy has only in-frame clones and lacks some. The data hold around 21,000 clones, with 60% to 80% observed a single time. The material sequenced was FFPE invasive lung adenocarcinoma tissue. The source of these receptors is a person in their 60s with lung adenocarcinoma.

J is TRBJ1-1 and V is TRBV5-1; D is unclear. From germline, CDR1 is SGHRS and CDR2 YFSETQ. The CDR3 is 14 amino acids. The V end was cut by 0 bases, the J end by 4 bases, with 10 bases between. The CDR3 DNA sequence: TGCGCCAGCAGCTTGGACAGCTTAAGCACTGAAGCTTTCTTT. The encoded protein is CASSLDSLSTEAFF.

The chain joins TRBV28 to TRBJ1-1; 8 positions agree with TRBD1. Unmatched junction bases numbered 6, after V lost 5 bases and J lost 1 base. The germline gives CDR1 MDHEN, CDR2 SYDVKM. This CDR3 is 15 amino acids long. The CDR3 bases are TGTGCCAGCAGTGCGGCCGGGACAGGGAACACTGAAGCTTTCTTT. Translation gives CASSAAGTGNTEAFF. Full variable domain (rest looked up from reference TRBV28 and TRBJ1-1): DVKVTQSSRYLVKRTGEKVFLECVQDMDHENMFWYRQDPGLGLRLIYFSYDVKMKEKGDIPEGYSVSREKKERFSLILESASTNQTSMYLCASSAAGTGNTEAFFGQGTRLTVV.

Concerning this clone itself: A junction boundary mismatches the germline segment, possibly from a read error. The rearrangement joins TRBV7-9 to TRBJ2-7; 9 nucleotides agree with TRBD1. The germline V gene has CDR1 SEHNR and CDR2 FQNEAQ (reference sequence). CDR3 length: 14 residues. CDR3: CTSTEGTGWGEQYF. CDR3 bases: TGTACCAGCACCGAAGGGACAGGGTGGGGCGAGCAGTACTTC.

Here the CDR3 DNA reads TGTGCCAGCAGCCCCGTCCCCTCAGTCTACGAGCAGTACTTC. Protein sequence: CASSPVPSVYEQYF. The J gene is TRBJ2-7, the V gene TRBV7-9, with no clear D. The CDR3 extends over 14 amino acids. Germline values: CDR1 SEHNR, CDR2 FQNEAQ (reference sequence). With 5 bases removed from V and 3 bases from J, the gap between germline ends came to 14 bases.

The V and J genes are TRBV9 and TRBJ1-2; D is unclear. V was clipped by 0 bases and J by 4 bases, with 7 bases between them. This CDR3 contains 13 residues. Germline loops: CDR1 SGDLS, CDR2 YYNGEE. The CDR3 loop is CASSVGTLYGYTF. Written as DNA, the CDR3 is TGTGCCAGCAGCGTAGGGACGCTCTATGGCTACACCTTC.

The chain carries TRBV28 and TRBJ2-7; weak D call: TRBD2 (6 bases). Germline values: CDR1 MDHEN, CDR2 SYDVKM. The CDR3 is 15 amino acids. Between the trimmed V and J ends, which lost 7 bases and 6 bases, there was a span of 22 bases. The DNA for the CDR3 is TGTGCCAGCAACGGGGGAAGCTTATCGGCCCCCGAGCAGTACTTC. This codes for CASNGGSLSAPEQYF. Variable domain in full (rest from reference TRBV28 and TRBJ2-7): DVKVTQSSRYLVKRTGEKVFLECVQDMDHENMFWYRQDPGLGLRLIYFSYDVKMKEKGDIPEGYSVSREKKERFSLILESASTNQTSMYLCASNGGSLSAPEQYFGPGTRLTVT.

The V and J genes are TRBV6-1 and TRBJ2-5; no firm D call. Germline-derived CDR1 and CDR2 are MNHNS and SASEGT. The CDR3 runs 13 residues. Between the trimmed V and J ends, which lost 2 bases and 7 bases, there was a span of 11 bases. CDR3 protein: CASSEFSFGTQYF. The CDR3 DNA reads TGTGCCAGCAGTGAATTTAGTTTCGGGACCCAGTACTTC.

This clone was observed a handful of times. This chain joins TRBV19 and TRBJ2-3; D might be TRBD2 (6 bases). V was pared by 5 bases and J by 1 base, with 10 bases between. CDR1 LNHDA and CDR2 SQIVND come from the germline V gene (reference sequence). The CDR3 runs 14 residues. The DNA of the CDR3 is TGTGCCAGTAGTCCGGCTAGCGGCACAGATACGCAGTATTTT. Its protein product is CASSPASGTDTQYF.

The V call is TRBV7-9, the J call TRBJ2-5, with 8 bases fitting TRBD1. The CDR3 is made up of 15 amino acids. Trimming cost V 6 bases and J 5 bases; bases outside gene matches: 11. In germline, CDR1 is SEHNR, CDR2 FQNEAQ (reference sequence). Here the CDR3 reads CASRSGTGPLETQYF. In DNA form, the CDR3 reads TGTGCCAGCAGGTCCGGGACAGGTCCTTTGGAGACCCAGTACTTC.

The chain is built from TRBV4-1 and TRBJ2-1; no firm D call. The CDR3 is made up of 14 amino acids. Between the trimmed V and J ends, which lost 0 bases and 4 bases, there was a span of 7 bases. Per germline, CDR1 MGHRA and CDR2 YSYEKL. For the CDR3, the DNA is TGCGCCAGCAGCCAAGATTGGGATTACAATGAGCAGTTCTTC. It is translated as CASSQDWDYNEQFF.

The chain couples TRBV7-2 to TRBJ2-7; D gene uncertain. Germline CDR1 and CDR2: SGHTA and FQGNSA. This CDR3 has 14 residues. Trimming stripped 5 bases from V and 0 bases from J, with 11 bases between. CDR3 sequence: CASSRDRSSYEQYF. The CDR3 DNA sequence: TGTGCCAGCAGCCGCGATCGGAGCTCCTACGAGCAGTACTTC.

In nucleotides, the CDR3 is TGTGCCACCTCAGGCCTAAGCACAGATACGCAGTATTTT. Translated, it gives CATSGLSTDTQYF. The V and J genes are TRBV2 and TRBJ2-3; D uncertain. The ends were cut back, 10 bases at V and 0 bases at J, with 11 bases in the middle. The germline V gene encodes CDR1 SNHLY and CDR2 FYNNEI. This CDR3 comprises 13 residues.

The J gene is TRBJ1-1, the V gene TRBV27, with 9 bases aligning to TRBD1. This CDR3 is 15 amino acids long. The germline gives CDR1 MNHEY, CDR2 SMNVEV (reference sequence). V was pared by 6 bases and J by 3 bases, with 8 bases of the junction left unmatched. The CDR3 coding sequence is TGTGCCAGCAGGGGGAGGACAGGGGCCCACACTGAAGCTTTCTTT. Protein: CASRGRTGAHTEAFF.

This chain uses TRBV30 with TRBJ1-6; 9 bases line up with TRBD1. The CDR3 has 14 amino acids. Per the germline V gene, CDR1 is GTSNPN and CDR2 is SVGIG (reference sequence). The CDR3 spells CAVSTDRGNSPLHF. Here the CDR3 DNA reads TGTGCTGTATCAACTGACAGGGGGAATTCACCCCTCCACTTT. Combining the CDR3 with reference TRBV30 and TRBJ1-6 gives the whole variable domain SQTIHQWPATLVQPVGSPLSLECTVEGTSNPNLYWYRQAAGRGLQLLFYSVGIGQISSEVPQNLSASRPQDRQFILSSKKLLLSDSGFYLCAVSTDRGNSPLHFGNGTRLTVT.

The chain is built from TRBV7-8 and TRBJ1-5, with D perhaps matching TRBD1 (6 bases). V lost 1 base, J lost 11 bases, and 12 bases lay in between. Looked up from germline, CDR1 is SGHVS and CDR2 is FQNEAQ. CDR3 size: 13 residues. CDR3 coding DNA: TGTGCCAGCAGCTTAGGCAGGGGAAGGGCCCAGCATTTT. It specifies CASSLGRGRAQHF.

Only a few counts were recorded for this clone. V and J are TRBV2 and TRBJ2-1; tentatively, D is TRBD1 or TRBD2 (5 bases each). CDR3 length: 14 residues. Trimming took 6 bases from V and 7 from J, leaving 16 bases between them. The germline CDR1 and CDR2 sequences are SNHLY and FYNNEI. CDR3 loop: CASRASGPLNEQFF. The CDR3 bases are TGTGCCAGCAGGGCATCGGGACCCCTAAATGAGCAGTTCTTC.

This clone is categorized as medium-sized (0.01 to 0.1%). The genes are TRBV4-1 and TRBJ1-1; maybe TRBD1 (6 bases). Trimming removed 4 bases from V and 1 base from J, with 13 bases in between. The CDR3 loop spans 15 amino acids. The germline CDR1 and CDR2 sequences are MGHRA and YSYEKL. In DNA, the CDR3 is TGCGCCAGCAGCCTTCGAGGAGGGGGGAACACTGAAGCTTTCTTT. Its translation is CASSLRGGGNTEAFF.

This sequence joins TRBV7-2 and TRBJ1-4, with a weak D call TRBD1 (5 bases). Germline lookup yields CDR1 SGHTA and CDR2 FQGNSA. This CDR3 spans 17 amino acids. Trimming pared 5 bases from V and 0 bases from J, leaving 16 bases between. CDR3 residues: CASSPRPGLATNEKLFF. In DNA, the CDR3 is TGTGCCAGCAGCCCTAGACCGGGACTTGCAACTAATGAAAAACTGTTTTTT. Based on the CDR3 plus reference TRBV7-2 and TRBJ1-4, the full variable domain is GAGVSQSPSNKVTEKGKDVELRCDPISGHTALYWYRQSLGQGLEFLIYFQGNSAPDKSGLPSDRFSAERTGGSVSTLTIQRTQQEDSAVYLCASSPRPGLATNEKLFFGSGTQLSVL.

The rearrangement links TRBV19 to TRBJ2-5; D is ambiguous. Trimming removed 5 bases from V and 11 bases from J, with 24 bases in between. CDR3 size: 15 residues. CDR1 and CDR2 from the germline V gene are LNHDA and SQIVND (reference sequence). This CDR3 reads CASSPDPGFSEEQYF. CDR3 sequence (DNA): TGTGCCAGTAGTCCCGACCCTGGGTTCAGCGAGGAGCAGTACTTC.

V gene TRBV5-6 combines with J gene TRBJ2-1; no clear D. Germline CDR1 SGHDT, CDR2 YYEEEE. The CDR3 has 11 amino acids. The germline V and J ends were trimmed by 1 base and 12 bases, with 8 bases remaining between them. CDR3 DNA: TGTGCCAGCAGCTTGAGTGGACCGCAGTTCTTC. This encodes CASSLSGPQFF.

The table lists this clone with a few counts. The same CDR3 also results from other DNA sequences found in this sample. V and J are TRBV28 and TRBJ2-3; D perhaps matches TRBD2 (6 bases). The CDR3 is 16 residues long. V lost 4 bases and J 0 bases, leaving 14 bases between the germline ends. The germline V gene has CDR1 MDHEN and CDR2 SYDVKM. The DNA of the CDR3 is TGTGCCAGCAGTTCCTCATCCGGGACTAGCACAGATACGCAGTATTTT. Translation: CASSSSSGTSTDTQYF.

This clone occurred once. The chain employs TRBV19 and TRBJ2-5, with D uncertain. The CDR3 spans 14 residues. V dropped 5 bases and J dropped 5 bases, with 15 bases sitting between them. Germline V CDR1 and CDR2: LNHDA, SQIVND (reference sequence). The CDR3 nucleotides are TGTGCCAGTAGTCTCACGACCCTCCGCGAGACCCAGTACTTC. Translated: CASSLTTLRETQYF. The full variable domain, completed using reference TRBV19 and TRBJ2-5, is DGGITQSPKYLFRKEGQNVTLSCEQNLNHDAMYWYRQDPGQGLRLIYYSQIVNDFQKGDIAEGYSVSREKKESFPLTVTSAQKNPTAFYLCASSLTTLRETQYFGPGTRLLVL.

This chain links TRBV25-1 with TRBJ1-1, with D possibly TRBD1 on 6 matching bases. The CDR3 extends over 16 amino acids. CDR1 MGHDK and CDR2 SYGVNS come from the germline V gene. The V and J ends lost 5 bases and 5 bases respectively, with 21 bases between them. Here the CDR3 DNA reads TGTGCCAGCAGTCCTCCAATAAGGGGGAAAAAGACTGAAGCTTTCTTT. Residues: CASSPPIRGKKTEAFF.

V gene TRBV19 combines with J gene TRBJ2-3; no reliable D call. V lost 6 bases to trimming and J lost 0 bases, with 4 bases between them. The CDR3 contains 12 residues. Germline CDR1 LNHDA, CDR2 SQIVND (reference sequence). The CDR3: CASSPSTDTQYF. Here the CDR3 DNA reads TGTGCCAGTAGCCCAAGCACAGATACGCAGTATTTT.

This clone ranks as medium-sized (0.01 to 0.1%). The V call is TRBV2, the J call TRBJ2-1; 7 positions match TRBD2. The germline V gene has CDR1 SNHLY and CDR2 FYNNEI. The V segment lost 6 bases and the J segment 4 bases; nucleotides outside the gene matches: 3. This CDR3 is 13 amino acids long. Here the CDR3 DNA reads TGTGCCAGCAGGGGGAGGGCTTACAATGAGCAGTTCTTC. This gives the protein CASRGRAYNEQFF.

This clone was seen a single time. The V gene is TRBV28, the J gene TRBJ2-3, with D perhaps TRBD2 (5 bases). V was pared by 5 bases and J by 4 bases, with 13 bases between. The CDR3 covers 14 residues. Germline-derived CDR1 and CDR2 are MDHEN and SYDVKM. The CDR3 bases are TGTGCCAGCAGTCCCCCACCGGGGTCAGATACGCAGTATTTT. Its protein product is CASSPPPGSDTQYF.

This clone was seen a handful of times. Other nucleotide sequences in the sample specify the same CDR3. The V call is TRBV6-6, the J call TRBJ2-1, with 8 bases that match TRBD1. The germline V gene has CDR1 MNHNY and CDR2 SVGAGI (reference sequence). Losses at the gene ends were 0 bases for V and 7 bases for J; bases not matched to a gene: 2. The CDR3 consists of 14 residues. CDR3: CASSYSTGGNEQFF. The CDR3 coding sequence is TGTGCCAGCAGTTACTCCACAGGGGGGAATGAGCAGTTCTTC.